Included here is one TCR beta chain sequence, with context. The record originates from a study of neurological immune-mediated disorders. TCRdb itself ran the 5' RACE reads through MiXCR, one entry per CDR3 protein. This sample has some 76,000 distinct CDR3 sequences, with 3% to 4% found just once. CDR1 and CDR2 (germline): SGHTS, YDEGEE. The CDR3 contains 15 residues. J lost 5 bases, V lost 4 bases, and 11 bases had no gene match. This TCR came from a woman between 50 and 59 years old with multiple sclerosis. The sequencing input was PBMCs. The chain joins TRBV5-8 to TRBJ2-5; TRBD2 matches at 7 bases. The CDR3 reads CASSGRTSGVETQYF. In DNA, the CDR3 is TGTGCCAGCAGCGGACGGACGAGCGGGGTGGAGACCCAGTACTTC.